This TCR beta chain was identified during a study of blood T cell repertoires in COVID-19. Overall study: Acute-phase and convalescent COVID-19 samples originated in the United States, Italy and Spain. Sample material is recorded as cDNA or gDNA derived from T cells, B-cell-depleted T cells, or PBMCs.

V dropped 7 bases and J dropped 0; count of bases not matched to a gene: 15. This CDR3 region has 18 residues. CDR1 and CDR2 (germline): SGHVS, FQNEAQ. This clone was seen only once. Here immunoSEQ multiplex PCR was the method, and the copy in TCRdb shows in-frame clones only, minus some. The sample includes 65,000 to 90,000 clones, around 86% of them seen just once. This chain connects TRBV7-8 to TRBJ1-1, with 9 positions matching TRBD1. Sample: peripheral blood. This TCR was sampled from a woman under 30 with acute or convalescent COVID-19. This CDR3 reads CASTISGGTGRVNTEAFF. In DNA form, the CDR3 reads TGTGCCAGCACCATCTCAGGGGGGACAGGGAGGGTGAACACTGAAGCTTTCTTT.